These 21 T cell receptor beta chains were sequenced from one sample in a study of T cells expressing NK-cell markers. TCRdb re-called the 5' RACE reads; one entry per CDR3 protein, DNA not given. The table lists about 32,000 distinct CDR3 sequences, with 50% to 75% in the top ten. Sample: blood T cells: a sorted CD56 or NKG2C T cell subset, CD4+ or CD8+ T cells, or bulk PBMC T cells (not recorded which). The receptor set was obtained from a woman aged 18-70 years in good health.

The chain recombines TRBV9 with TRBJ2-1. The CDR3 consists of 14 residues. CDR1 is SGDLS, CDR2 YYNGEE, per germline. The CDR3 loop is CASNSGTSYNEQFF.

V usage is TRBV5-6 and J usage is TRBJ2-7; the D call of TRBD2 rests on TCRdb alone, since no DNA is present to check it. The germline V gene encodes CDR1 SGHDT and CDR2 YYEEEE. This CDR3 has 16 amino acids. CDR3 loop: CASSSRGGLAGTEQYF.

CDR3 protein: CASSVGGGNQPQHF. V and J are TRBV9 and TRBJ1-5; TCRdb's D call of TRBD1 is untestable without DNA. The V gene's germline CDR1 is SGDLS and CDR2 YYNGEE. The CDR3 loop spans 14 amino acids.

The chain combines TRBV2 with TRBJ2-7; TCRdb calls TRBD2, which cannot be checked without DNA. CDR3 size: 16 residues. Germline V CDR1 and CDR2: SNHLY, FYNNEI. The CDR3 loop is CASSELAGISSYEQYF.

The V call is TRBV7-2, the J call TRBJ2-1; TCRdb's D call, TRBD2, is unchecked because there is no DNA. From germline, CDR1 is SGHTA and CDR2 FQGNSA. The CDR3 sequence is 15 residues long. The CDR3 spells CASSSPGLAEVEQFF.

The chain has TRBV5-1 and TRBJ2-2; as DNA is missing, the TRBD1 call by TCRdb cannot be tested. This CDR3 region has 17 residues. The germline V gene encodes CDR1 SGHRS and CDR2 YFSETQ. CDR3 sequence: CASSLGRWGGNTGELFF.

V usage is TRBV28 and J usage is TRBJ2-3. The CDR3 runs 13 residues. Germline CDR1 and CDR2: MDHEN and SYDVKM. The CDR3 region is CASSLAAADTQYF.

The chain combines TRBV5-4 with TRBJ2-3. The germline CDR1 and CDR2 sequences are SGHNT and YYREEE (reference sequence). The CDR3 is 14 amino acids. CDR3 residues: CASSLWTRPDTQYF.

This chain joins TRBV3-1 and TRBJ1-1; TCRdb outputs TRBD1, but without DNA this stays unchecked. The CDR3 runs 16 residues. The germline gives CDR1 LGHDT, CDR2 YNNKEL (reference sequence). The CDR3 is CASSPGVGVLITEAFF.

The rearrangement joins TRBV19 to TRBJ2-1; TCRdb's assignment of TRBD1 cannot be checked, as there is no DNA. Germline V gene data show CDR1 as LNHDA and CDR2 as SQIVND (reference sequence). The CDR3 sequence is 16 residues long. This CDR3 reads CASSILRTGGYNEQFF.

V and J are TRBV5-6 and TRBJ1-4; the D call of TRBD1 rests on TCRdb alone, since no DNA is present to check it. The CDR3 is 14 amino acids. Germline CDR1 is SGHDT and CDR2 is YYEEEE. The CDR3 here is CASSSRFTNEKLFF.

The J gene is TRBJ2-3, the V gene TRBV4-1. This CDR3 contains 17 residues. Germline CDR1 is MGHRA and CDR2 is YSYEKL. The CDR3 is CASSQDHRGSLTDTQYF.

V gene TRBV7-6 combines with J gene TRBJ2-3; TCRdb outputs TRBD2, but without DNA this stays unchecked. This CDR3 is 14 amino acids long. Looked up from germline, CDR1 is SGHVS and CDR2 is FNYEAQ. The CDR3 loop reads CASSLLGLTDTQYF.

The chain has TRBV7-8 and TRBJ1-1; TCRdb's D call of TRBD1 is untestable without DNA. CDR1 is SGHVS and CDR2 is FQNEAQ in the germline V gene. The CDR3 consists of 16 residues. The CDR3 loop is CASSLIWTGMNTEAFF.

The chain has TRBV5-1 and TRBJ1-5; there is no DNA to check the TCRdb D call of TRBD1. The CDR3 length is 16 residues. Per the germline V gene, CDR1 is SGHRS and CDR2 is YFSETQ. This CDR3 is CASSLVVRTDNQPQHF.

This chain joins TRBV4-1 and TRBJ1-4; the TCRdb call, TRBD1, lacks DNA for checking. Germline V gene lookup returns CDR1 MGHRA and CDR2 YSYEKL. There are 15 residues in the CDR3. CDR3 residues: CASSRTGTGYEKLFF.

The V and J genes are TRBV6-5 and TRBJ2-5; checking the TCRdb D call of TRBD2 is not possible without DNA. This CDR3 comprises 17 residues. CDR1 is MNHEY, CDR2 SVGAGI, per germline. CDR3 sequence: CASSYGASGRGGETQYF.

V gene TRBV15 combines with J gene TRBJ1-5; TCRdb outputs TRBD1, but without DNA this stays unchecked. CDR1 is LNHNV, CDR2 YYDKDF, per germline (reference sequence). The CDR3 has 13 amino acids. This chain's CDR3 is CATAGQGNQPQHF. The variable domain in full, with the rest retrieved from reference TRBV15 and TRBJ1-5, is DAMVIQNPRYQVTQFGKPVTLSCSQTLNHNVMYWYQQKSSQAPKLLFHYYDKDFNNEADTPDNFQSRRPNTSFCFLDIRSPGLGDTAMYLCATAGQGNQPQHFGDGTRLSIL.

The J gene is TRBJ2-7, the V gene TRBV4-1; TCRdb lists TRBD1, though no DNA is available to test this call. Germline CDR1 and CDR2: MGHRA and YSYEKL. This CDR3 comprises 15 residues. The CDR3 is CASSQWDRESYEQYF.

V and J are TRBV4-2 and TRBJ1-1; the TCRdb call, TRBD1, lacks DNA for checking. Germline V gene sequence: CDR1 LGHNA, CDR2 YNFKEQ. The CDR3 length is 14 residues. The CDR3 protein is CASSQGTTSTEAFF.

The V and J genes are TRBV20-1 and TRBJ2-1; TCRdb's D call of TRBD2 is untestable without DNA. The germline gives CDR1 DFQATT, CDR2 SNEGSKA (reference sequence). The CDR3 sequence is 16 residues long. The CDR3 here is CSARSSGGASPNEQFF.